This T cell receptor (beta chain) was identified in a study of T-cell reconstitution after alpha-beta-depleted transplantation in children. Whole-study findings and limits: Where alpha-beta T cells came from about two months after transplant was reportedly several hundred expanded graft clones. Recipient T cells and thymic progenitors that survived were the source of the high TCRbeta diversity seen at day 60 in some patients.

The V and J ends lost 5 bases and 4 bases, in that order; junction bases with no gene match: 16. The CDR3 consists of 17 residues. The V gene's germline CDR1 is DFQATT and CDR2 SNEGSKA (reference sequence). Preparation of the TCRbeta library involved a method that used unique molecular identifiers. TCRdb itself ran the PCR reads through MiXCR, one entry per CDR3 protein. This repertoire shows fewer than 250,000 distinct CDR3 sequences, more than 15% found once; its top ten account for around 44%. A remark on this clonotype: Antigen unknown.

The sequencing used PBMCs, mostly from graft donor cells, collected 360 days after TCRalphabeta/CD19-depleted stem cell transplant. The rearrangement links TRBV20-1 to TRBJ1-5; TRBD1 matches at 8 bases. The sequence derives from a male patient aged 2-15 years who had a stem cell transplant for acute lymphoblastic leukemia, so the T cells may come from the graft donor. CDR3 DNA sequence: TGCAGTGCTCAAATGGGACAGGCTAAGGAGAATAATCAGCCCCAGCATTTT. Protein product: CSAQMGQAKENNQPQHF.